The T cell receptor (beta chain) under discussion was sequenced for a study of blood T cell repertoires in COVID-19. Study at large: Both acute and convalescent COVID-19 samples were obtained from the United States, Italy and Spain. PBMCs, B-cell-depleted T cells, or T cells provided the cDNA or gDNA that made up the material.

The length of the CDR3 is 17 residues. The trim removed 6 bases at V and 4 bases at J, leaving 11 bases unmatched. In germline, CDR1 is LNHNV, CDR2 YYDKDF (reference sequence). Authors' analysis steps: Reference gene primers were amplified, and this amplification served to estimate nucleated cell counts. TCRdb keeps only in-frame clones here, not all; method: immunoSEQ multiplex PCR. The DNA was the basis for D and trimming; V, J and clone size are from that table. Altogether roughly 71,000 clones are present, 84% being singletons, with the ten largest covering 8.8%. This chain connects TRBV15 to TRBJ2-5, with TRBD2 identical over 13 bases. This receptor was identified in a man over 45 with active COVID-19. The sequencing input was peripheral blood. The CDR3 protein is CATSGLAGALRVETQYF. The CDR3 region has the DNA TGTGCCACCAGTGGACTAGCGGGGGCCCTCCGGGTAGAGACCCAGTACTTC.